The sequence of this T cell receptor beta chain was determined in a study of blood T cell repertoires in COVID-19 (dated by TCRdb to about 2020). As for the study more broadly: The collaborator samples originated in the United States, Italy and Spain and spanned the acute and convalescent phases of COVID-19. The material from the prospective study consisted of cDNA or gDNA derived from T cells, B-cell-depleted T cells, or PBMCs. Deeply sampled blood TCRbeta repertoires from subjects exposed to, actively infected with, or recovered from COVID-19 were included in the dataset. The repertoires were released in a freely available public database intended as a resource for research on the immune response to SARS-CoV-2. Samples came from the ongoing ImmuneRACE study (first 160 participants) plus 1,254 subjects from 6 global collaborators. Sample metadata almost always included a de-identified subject ID, COVID-19 status, age in years and sex. Where HLA class I and class II types were available, the types were taken from metadata supplied by the sample provider, not from assay-based typing.

Study-wide findings and limitations: The quantity of clinical and demographic metadata differed by source and by participant and was supplied without curation.

Each collaborating institution followed its own protocols to collect whole blood in K2EDTA tubes. For TCRbeta analysis, collaborators shipped samples in one of three forms: frozen whole blood, isolated PBMCs, or DNA extracted from either of those sample types. TCRbeta CDR3 regions were amplified from genomic DNA by means of the immunoSEQ Assay, a bias-controlled multiplex PCR. As for the original processing: The number of nucleated cells in each sample was estimated by amplification of reference gene primers within the assay. Sequence reads were collapsed and filtered to measure the absolute abundance of every unique TCRbeta CDR3 rearrangement. Productive Simpson clonality was computed per sample as the square root of Simpson's diversity index over productive rearrangements. TCRdb took over this immuneACCESS table, retaining in-frame rearrangements with V and J assigned. Such tables are incomplete; in checked studies, under half of the missing clones stem from an unresolved V gene, and the remainder is unexplained. That table supplies the V and J calls and clone size; D and trimming were determined from the DNA. This sample lists approximately 190,000 clones; 65% to 85% were detected once. Of the sample, about 4.8% falls within the top ten clones.

The trim is 6 bases for V and 2 bases for J, with a gap of 16 bases between the germline ends. The germline V gene encodes CDR1 SGHTA and CDR2 FQGNSA. The CDR3 numbers 15 residues from cysteine through phenylalanine. Of all the DNA, just the CDR3 is kept, 45 bases in frame from base 1. In the case of this clone: Its antigen remains unidentified. Base qualities are not at hand, and no much larger clone is one base apart.

The source material was peripheral blood. The sequence came from a woman aged 30 to 39 with acute or convalescent COVID-19. Recombination linked TRBV7-2 to TRBJ1-2; TRBD1 is perhaps the D gene, given 6 matching bases. DNA sequence: TGTGCCAGCAGGGAGACCGGACAGACGAACTATGGCTACACCTTC. This sequence encodes CASRETGQTNYGYTF.